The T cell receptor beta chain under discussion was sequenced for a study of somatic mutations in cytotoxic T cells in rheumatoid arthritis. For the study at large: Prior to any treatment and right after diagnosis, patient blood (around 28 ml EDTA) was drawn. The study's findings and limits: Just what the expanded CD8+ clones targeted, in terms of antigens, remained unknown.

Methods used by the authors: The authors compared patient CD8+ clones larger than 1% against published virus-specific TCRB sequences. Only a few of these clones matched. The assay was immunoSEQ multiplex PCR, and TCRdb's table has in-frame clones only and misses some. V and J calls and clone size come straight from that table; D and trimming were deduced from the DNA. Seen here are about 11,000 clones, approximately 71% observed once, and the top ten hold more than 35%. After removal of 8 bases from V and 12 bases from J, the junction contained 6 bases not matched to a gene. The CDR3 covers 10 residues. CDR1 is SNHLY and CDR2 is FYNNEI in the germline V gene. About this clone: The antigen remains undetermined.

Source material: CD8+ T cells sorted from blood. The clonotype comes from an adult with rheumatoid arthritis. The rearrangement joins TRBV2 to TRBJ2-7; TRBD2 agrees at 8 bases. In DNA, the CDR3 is TGTGCCAGCGGTACGGGGGGGGTGTACTTC. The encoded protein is CASGTGGVYF.